This paragraph reports one T cell receptor (beta chain). Its antigen target is currently unknown. Qualities for individual bases were not recorded, and no much larger clone is one base off. This specimen's time point label, per the study, means: baseline before first vaccination. Vaccinee samples were obtained from the UK trials COV001 and COV002, which included a single-blind randomized controlled phase 2/3 trial of AZD1222 (ChAdOx1 nCoV-19) in healthy adults. For TCRbeta chain sequencing, PBMC samples from trial participants were taken at day 0 and at day 28 after the second dose. The CDR3 regions of human TCRbeta chains were subjected to immunosequencing. Concerning the study's data processing: Repertoire TCRs were matched against a reference library of SARS-CoV-2-specific TCRs generated with the MIRA antigen-specificity platform. Breadth was defined as the fraction of unique TCRs that were SARS-CoV-2-associated. Depth was defined as the fraction of total T cells that were SARS-CoV-2-associated. Using the MIRA data, every spike-specific TCR was mapped to the spike region that the TCR reacted to and assigned to either a CD4 or a CD8 class. Log10-transformed breadth and depth values were compared by one-way ANOVA with Sidak's multiple comparisons tests. TCRdb stores this immuneACCESS table with in-frame sequences only. Part of the clones is absent; in the studies checked, under half of the shortfall reflects unresolved V genes, and no reason is known for the rest. The V and J calls and clone size are taken from that table; D and trimming were inferred from the DNA. The sample yields some 170,000 clones; more than 85% were counted once. The ten biggest clones cover about 0.9% of the sample.

Including cysteine and phenylalanine, the CDR3 has 14 amino acids. Here the CDR3 DNA is all that survives: 42 bases in frame from base 1. According to the germline V gene, CDR1 reads SQVTM and CDR2 reads ANQGSEA. Trimming removed 7 bases from V and 0 bases from J, leaving 13 bases between the germline ends. The entry originates in a study of T cell responses to AZD1222 COVID-19 vaccine (dated by TCRdb to about 2021). Study-level background: Because spike-specific TCR depth and breadth did not differ between the two schedules, AZD1222 recipients who got a second dose at roughly 4 weeks were pooled with those who got a second dose at roughly 12 weeks. TCR sequencing was performed for roughly 250 trial participants, of whom 207 were given two doses of AZD1222 and around 25 were given two doses of MenACWY control vaccine. Enrollment into the trials was organized by age into subgroups of 18-55, 56-69 and 70-plus years, and those subgroups contained around 150, 28 and 57 TCR-sequenced participants, respectively.

Study-wide conclusions, independent of this receptor: Because no day 14 peak-response samples were available, the repertoires could be characterized only after the peak T cell response. Epitopes outside the regions mutated in the B.1.351 and B.1.1.7 variants were reportedly recognized by nearly half of the unique spike-specific TCRs. Conclusions about previously exposed vaccinees are limited because only 5 or 6 AZD1222 recipients were SARS-CoV-2 seropositive at baseline. Participants were mostly white British and included more females than males, and it was suggested by the authors that clonal diversity may have been underestimated. Spike-specific TCR breadth and depth rose significantly after two AZD1222 doses compared with day 0 and with MenACWY recipients. The 56-69-year group was small, and its depth increase did not reach significance, likely because of low power. The whole spike protein was spanned by vaccine-associated CD4 TCRs, and dominant responses were seen in regions 160-218 and 743-854.

Sequencing was performed on peripheral blood, taken on day 0 of AZD1222 vaccination. This receptor was taken from an adult in good health. The V and J genes are TRBV29-1 and TRBJ1-3, with TRBD1 perhaps the D gene, on 6 matching bases. The DNA reads as follows: TGCAGCGCCGGACAGACGGCCTCTGGAAACACCATATATTTT. This translates into CSAGQTASGNTIYF.